A single sample is the source of the 21 T cell receptor beta chains below, sequenced in a study of regulatory T cells in long-lasting Graves disease. As for time point: persistent/refractory GD, antithyroid drugs over 5 years with positive TRAb. PBMC-derived RNA was used for the TCR library. Sequencing libraries for TCR beta were prepared with iRepertoire HTBI primers and Arm-PCR of CDR3 regions. TCRdb ran MiXCR on the multiplex PCR reads and lists one entry per CDR3 protein. The sample has a few hundred thousand distinct CDR3 sequences, about 22% seen once; the top ten hold 10% to 15%. The sequenced sample was peripheral blood mononuclear cells (PBMCs), obtained when the disease was refractory, from a patient treated with antithyroid drugs. These receptors originate from a female donor with Graves disease.

The chain recombines TRBV7-9 with TRBJ1-5; 11 bases map to TRBD1. The CDR3 covers 15 residues. The V segment lost 6 bases and the J segment 5 bases; nucleotides outside the gene matches: 6. Per germline, CDR1 SEHNR and CDR2 FQNEAQ (reference sequence). The CDR3 sequence: CASRGGTGGDQPQHF. The CDR3 bases are TGTGCCAGCAGGGGTGGGACAGGGGGGGATCAGCCCCAGCATTTT.

The genes are TRBV7-8 and TRBJ1-1; tentative D call: TRBD1 (5 bases). V was cut by 4 bases and J by 11 bases, with 14 bases left in between. The V gene's germline CDR1 is SGHVS and CDR2 FQNEAQ. The CDR3 extends over 12 amino acids. The CDR3 DNA follows: TGTGCCAGCAGCTCCACGGCCAAGGGGGCTTTCTTT. Translated, it gives CASSSTAKGAFF. The full variable domain, its missing parts supplied by reference TRBV7-8 and TRBJ1-1, is GAGVSQSPRYKVAKRGQDVALRCDPISGHVSLFWYQQALGQGPEFLTYFQNEAQLDKSGLPSDRFFAERPEGSVSTLKIQRTQQEDSAVYLCASSSTAKGAFFGQGTRLTVV.

The V gene is TRBV28, the J gene TRBJ2-1; TRBD2 might be the D (9 bases). CDR1 is MDHEN, CDR2 SYDVKM, per germline. The CDR3 runs to 18 residues. Trimming cost V 3 bases and J 7 bases, with 25 bases left between them. The CDR3 here is CASSLDRAAGGLINEQFF. CDR3 sequence (DNA): TGTGCCAGCAGTTTGGACAGGGCAGCGGGAGGACTAATAAATGAGCAGTTCTTC. Based on the CDR3 plus reference TRBV28 and TRBJ2-1, the full variable domain is DVKVTQSSRYLVKRTGEKVFLECVQDMDHENMFWYRQDPGLGLRLIYFSYDVKMKEKGDIPEGYSVSREKKERFSLILESASTNQTSMYLCASSLDRAAGGLINEQFFGPGTRLTVL.

The chain employs TRBV28 and TRBJ1-3; TRBD1 agrees at 7 bases. Germline trimming cut 7 bases from V and 4 bases from J; bases unmatched to any gene: 10. This CDR3 contains 15 residues. The germline V gene encodes CDR1 MDHEN and CDR2 SYDVKM. The CDR3 reads CASTQGGGPGNTIYF. The CDR3 nucleotides are TGTGCCAGCACCCAAGGAGGGGGCCCCGGAAACACCATATATTTT.

The chain links TRBV5-1 to TRBJ2-2; D not resolved. The CDR3 consists of 16 residues. V was trimmed by 4 bases and J by 0 bases, leaving 13 bases between them. Germline lookup yields CDR1 SGHRS and CDR2 YFSETQ. CDR3 sequence: CASSLGGISNTGELFF. DNA of the CDR3: TGCGCCAGCAGCCTGGGTGGAATTTCGAACACCGGGGAGCTGTTTTTT.

This clonotype occurred many times. The chain recombines TRBV3-1 with TRBJ2-2; a weak D match, TRBD2 (5 bases). The ends were cut back, 4 bases at V and 4 bases at J, with 13 bases in the middle. Germline-derived CDR1 and CDR2 are LGHDT and YNNKEL (reference sequence). The CDR3 extends over 15 amino acids. CDR3 sequence: CASSLQGGSTGELFF. CDR3 nucleotides: TGTGCCAGCAGCCTACAAGGTGGGAGCACCGGGGAGCTGTTTTTT.

This clonotype was picked up many times. The chain employs TRBV11-2 and TRBJ2-7; tentative D call: TRBD1 (5 bases). CDR3 size: 13 residues. Looked up from germline, CDR1 is SGHAT and CDR2 is FQNNGV. Trimming took 1 base from V and 6 from J, leaving 10 bases between them. The CDR3 loop is CASSLVGVSEQYF. The CDR3 region has the DNA TGTGCCAGCAGCTTAGTAGGGGTCAGCGAGCAGTACTTC.

With respect to this clonotype: With a far larger clone one base away, a read error is the likely cause. The rearrangement uses TRBV10-3 and TRBJ2-6; D assignment may be TRBD1 or TRBD2 (5 bases each). Germline V gene data show CDR1 as ENHRY and CDR2 as SYGVKD. Trimming cost V 6 bases and J 11 bases, with 14 bases left between them. The CDR3 contains 13 residues. The CDR3 DNA sequence: TGTGCCATCAGCCGGGACCGTGATTACGTCCTGACTTTC. It is translated as CAISRDRDYVLTF.

This clonotype occurred many times. The V and J genes are TRBV2 and TRBJ1-1; D may be TRBD1 (5 bases). The CDR3 covers 15 residues. Germline V gene data show CDR1 as SNHLY and CDR2 as FYNNEI. V lost 6 bases, J lost 3 bases, and 17 bases lay in between. The CDR3 sequence is CASSQNRGVDTEAFF. CDR3 DNA: TGTGCCAGCAGCCAAAACCGGGGGGTAGACACTGAAGCTTTCTTT.

This clonotype has at least ten counts. This chain joins TRBV7-3 and TRBJ1-1; no reliable D call. Germline V gives CDR1 SGHTA, CDR2 FQGTGA. V was shortened by 5 bases and J by 1 base, with 23 bases between the two germline ends. This CDR3 is built from 18 residues. The CDR3 here is CASSPTGLRGGWNTEAFF. The DNA for the CDR3 is TGTGCCAGCAGCCCCACCGGACTACGAGGCGGGTGGAACACTGAAGCTTTCTTT. The full variable domain, rest sourced from reference TRBV7-3 and TRBJ1-1, is GAGVSQTPSNKVTEKGKYVELRCDPISGHTALYWYRQSLGQGPEFLIYFQGTGAADDSGLPNDRFFAVRPEGSVSTLKIQRTERGDSAVYLCASSPTGLRGGWNTEAFFGQGTRLTVV.

This clonotype was counted many times. The chain combines TRBV12-3 or TRBV12-4 with TRBJ2-7, with D hard to call. The CDR3 is 12 amino acids. V gave up 3 bases and J gave up 6 bases, with 9 bases separating them. The CDR3 DNA is TGTGCCAGCAGTTTGAAGAACACCGAGCAGTACTTC. Its translation: CASSLKNTEQYF.

J is TRBJ2-7 and V is TRBV19; D perhaps matches TRBD2 (6 bases). The germline V gene has CDR1 LNHDA and CDR2 SQIVND (reference sequence). This CDR3 is built from 15 residues. Trimming pared 5 bases from V and 3 bases from J, leaving 17 bases between. The CDR3 loop reads CASSRRGSEGYEQYF. As DNA, the CDR3 is TGTGCCAGTAGTCGCCGGGGGAGTGAAGGCTACGAGCAGTACTTC. Full variable domain (remainder filled in from reference TRBV19 and TRBJ2-7): DGGITQSPKYLFRKEGQNVTLSCEQNLNHDAMYWYRQDPGQGLRLIYYSQIVNDFQKGDIAEGYSVSREKKESFPLTVTSAQKNPTAFYLCASSRRGSEGYEQYFGPGTRLTVT.

J is TRBJ1-1 and V is TRBV5-1; D is possibly TRBD1 (6 bases). Germline CDR1 and CDR2: SGHRS and YFSETQ. Trimming took 7 bases from V and 1 from J, leaving 17 bases between them. The CDR3 has 15 amino acids. The CDR3 DNA sequence: TGCGCCAGCTCCCAACAGGGACCAGGGAACACTGAAGCTTTCTTT. Amino acids: CASSQQGPGNTEAFF.

Only a few counts were recorded for this clonotype. CDR3 in DNA: TGTGCCAGCAGCCACGGGACGGTTAGCAATCAGCCCCAGCATTTT. Protein: CASSHGTVSNQPQHF. The gene calls are TRBV7-2 and TRBJ1-5, with a weak D call TRBD1 (5 bases). Trimming shortened V by 5 bases and J by 0 bases, and 11 bases separated the two germline ends. The CDR3 consists of 15 residues. Per germline, CDR1 SGHTA and CDR2 FQGNSA.

The table lists this clonotype with many counts. The chain couples TRBV7-6 to TRBJ2-7, with a tentative D call TRBD1 (5 bases). V lost 2 bases and J 2 bases, leaving 13 bases between the germline ends. The CDR3 is 15 amino acids. CDR1 is SGHVS, CDR2 FNYEAQ, per germline. CDR3 amino acids: CASSLNVGPTYEQYF. The CDR3 DNA sequence: TGTGCCAGCAGCTTAAATGTGGGGCCGACCTACGAGCAGTACTTC.

The chain links TRBV20-1 to TRBJ2-3, with TRBD2 matching 11 bases. The trim removed 3 bases at V and 1 base at J, leaving 9 bases unmatched. Germline CDR1 is DFQATT and CDR2 is SNEGSKA (reference sequence). The CDR3 spans 17 residues. CDR3 DNA sequence: TGCAGTGCTAGGCGGACGGCTAGCGGGGGGCGCACAGATACGCAGTATTTT. Amino acids: CSARRTASGGRTDTQYF.

The gene calls are TRBV9 and TRBJ1-3, with a weak D call TRBD1 (5 bases). CDR1 is SGDLS and CDR2 is YYNGEE in the germline V gene. CDR3 size: 15 residues. Trimming took 4 bases from V and 4 from J, leaving 15 bases between them. CDR3 bases: TGTGCCAGCAGCCCGACAGAGGGCCAAGGAAACACCATATATTTT. Translated: CASSPTEGQGNTIYF.

This clonotype came up once. The chain uses TRBV9 and TRBJ2-7; TRBD1 matches 8 bases. Germline V gives CDR1 SGDLS, CDR2 YYNGEE. This CDR3 region has 15 residues. V trimming: 4 bases; J trimming: 4 bases; junction bases outside the gene matches: 10. The chain's CDR3 is CASSPRQGYQYEQYF. DNA for the CDR3: TGTGCCAGCAGCCCGCGACAGGGGTATCAGTACGAGCAGTACTTC.

This clonotype was seen ten or more times. The J gene is TRBJ1-1, the V gene TRBV2, with D hard to call. The ends were cut back, 6 bases at V and 10 bases at J, with 15 bases in the middle. CDR3 size: 12 residues. Germline CDR1 reads SNHLY; CDR2 reads FYNNEI. This CDR3 reads CASSEAYLGAFF. The CDR3 DNA sequence: TGTGCCAGCAGCGAGGCGTATTTAGGAGCTTTCTTT.

The gene calls are TRBV24-1 and TRBJ1-4, with D possibly TRBD1 on 5 matching bases. The CDR3 consists of 15 residues. Germline V gives CDR1 KGHDR, CDR2 SFDVKD. Between the trimmed V and J ends, which lost 3 bases and 3 bases, there was a span of 10 bases. The CDR3 spells CATSDTRGANEKLFF. As DNA, the CDR3 is TGTGCCACCAGTGATACCAGAGGGGCTAATGAAAAACTGTTTTTT.

There are many counts of this clonotype. The chain is built from TRBV2 and TRBJ2-2, with 8 bases aligning to TRBD1. The CDR3 extends over 13 amino acids. V lost 9 bases to trimming and J lost 3 bases; unmatched junction nucleotides: 3. Germline V CDR1 and CDR2: SNHLY, FYNNEI. The DNA of the CDR3 is TGTGCCAGTAACAGGGGGTACACCGGGGAGCTGTTTTTT. Protein product: CASNRGYTGELFF.